This T cell receptor beta chain was obtained from a study of cytomegalovirus exposure and HLA in healthy donors. General study points: In a later analysis, common viral pathogens appeared linked to several of the most significant clusters.

Deletions cut 5 bases from V and 5 bases from J, with 13 bases between. The CDR3 extends over 14 amino acids. Germline V gene sequence: CDR1 SNHLY, CDR2 FYNNEI. In the PCR, 60 Vbeta and 13 Jbeta primers were used. Generated by immunoSEQ multiplex PCR, the TCRdb table keeps only in-frame clones and is missing some. The sample yields under 200,000 clones, around 81% seen once. For this clone: The antigen remains undetermined.

Each donor was healthy, and each was a bone marrow donor. The genes are TRBV2 and TRBJ2-1; D ambiguous. The sequenced sample consisted of PBMCs. This TCR was sampled from a young woman in good health and CMV-seropositive. CDR3 region: CASSPPAANNEQFF. The CDR3 DNA reads as TGTGCCAGCAGTCCTCCCGCGGCAAACAATGAGCAGTTCTTC.